This TCR beta chain was retrieved from a study of response to subunit inactivated influenza vaccine. TCRdb reprocessed the RT-PCR reads with MiXCR, giving one entry per CDR3 protein. The data contain just under 250,000 distinct CDR3 sequences, roughly an eighth of them singletons. This clonotype came up a few times. The antigen is not known. Germline V gives CDR1 SGHAT, CDR2 FQNNGV. The CDR3 totals 15 residues. V shed 6 bases and J 3 bases; nucleotides not matched to a gene: 4. Study results and limitations: With each seasonal influenza vaccination, the authors suggested, few new T cells are recruited.

The starting material was non-naive T cells sorted from PBMCs, obtained 14 to 15 days before vaccination. The clonotype originates from a man between 45 and 60 years old who received an inactivated influenza vaccine. V and J are TRBV11-2 and TRBJ2-1, with 11 bases matching TRBD2. CDR3 sequence: CASRPTSGGYNEQFF. In DNA form, the CDR3 reads TGTGCCAGCAGACCTACTAGCGGGGGCTACAATGAGCAGTTCTTC.